Many counts were recorded for the clone carrying this TCR beta chain. Its antigen is not known. The data were obtained in a study of neurological immune-mediated disorders. Study-level points and caveats: Private repertoires in all groups were suggested by the absence of shared CDR3 amino acid sequences among expanded clones across subjects. The highest TCR clonal expansion occurred in HTLV-1-associated myelopathy; multiple sclerosis fell below healthy controls.

With 10-nucleotide random UMIs included, cDNA was synthesized by 5'RACE. The yield of each sequencing run was over 160 million TCR-beta sequences from 15-18 subjects. TCRdb re-called the 5' RACE reads through MiXCR, storing one row per CDR3 protein. The sample lists 84,000 or so distinct CDR3 sequences; around a tenth were seen once. CDR3 length: 12 amino acids. V was clipped by 3 bases and J by 8 bases, with 10 bases between them. The germline CDR1 and CDR2 sequences are SNHLY and FYNNEI. This sequence originates from a middle-aged man in good health. V usage is TRBV2 and J usage is TRBJ1-2; maybe TRBD1 (6 bases). The sample consisted of PBMCs. For the CDR3, the DNA is TGTGCCAGCAGTGAGGGGGCGTGGGGCTACACCTTC. As protein: CASSEGAWGYTF.